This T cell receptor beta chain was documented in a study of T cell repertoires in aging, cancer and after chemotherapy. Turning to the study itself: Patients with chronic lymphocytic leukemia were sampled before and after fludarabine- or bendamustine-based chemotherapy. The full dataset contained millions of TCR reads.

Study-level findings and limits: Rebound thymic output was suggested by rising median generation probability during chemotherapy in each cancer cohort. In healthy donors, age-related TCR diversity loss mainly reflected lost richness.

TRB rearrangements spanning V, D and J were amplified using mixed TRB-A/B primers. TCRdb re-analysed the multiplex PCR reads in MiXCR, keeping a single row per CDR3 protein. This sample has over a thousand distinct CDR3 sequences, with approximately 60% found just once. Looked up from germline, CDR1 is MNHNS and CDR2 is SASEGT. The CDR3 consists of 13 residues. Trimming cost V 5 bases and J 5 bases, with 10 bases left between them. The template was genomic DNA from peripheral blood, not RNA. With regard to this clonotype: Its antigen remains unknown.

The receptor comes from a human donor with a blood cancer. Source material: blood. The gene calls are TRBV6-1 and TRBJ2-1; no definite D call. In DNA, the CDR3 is TGTGCCAGCAGTCCGACCCGGAACAATGAGCAGTTCTTC. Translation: CASSPTRNNEQFF.